This section outlines one TCR beta chain sequence together with its context. The antigen it recognizes is unknown. No base qualities exist here, and no much larger clone lies one base off it. The sample originates from a study of regulatory T cells in long-lasting Graves disease (dated by TCRdb to 2020 to 2022). With regard to the full study: In the newly diagnosed Graves' disease group, patients had been taking antithyroid drugs for less than 3 months. Persistent Graves' disease patients were compared with newly diagnosed Graves' disease patients by peripheral blood TCR sequencing and RNA sequencing. The study was registered as a clinical trial and conducted in China. TCR sequencing covered some 13 persistent and approximately 20 newly diagnosed Graves' disease patients, around 35 samples in total. Overall study outcomes, separate from this receptor: Compared with newly diagnosed patients, patients with persistent Graves' disease had lower TCR Shannon entropy and fewer highly expanded clones, which suggests clonal expansion. Persistent disease showed preferential use of TRBV28, TRBJ1-2 and TRBJ2-5, whereas newly diagnosed disease favored TRBV20-1 and TRBJ2-1. Sequencing and analysis were restricted to the TCR beta chain. A larger number of public clonotypes was shared among persistent patients (around 2,700) than among newly diagnosed patients (around 880). Peripheral blood alone was examined, since thyroid tissue, which constituted the primary lesion, could not be accessed. The authors noted that the small sample size was a limitation that may lower accuracy.

Library preparation used multiplex PCR. The run used an Illumina HiSeq 4000. CDR3 regions were amplified by Arm-PCR with iRepertoire HTBI primers to construct TCR beta libraries. Before sequencing, the PCR products underwent gel purification. The authors' analysis ran thus. Gene usage analysis of CDR3 amino acid clonotypes used the 62 TRBV and about 14 TRBJ segments found across samples. COPE and FqMerger were used to merge the filtered high-quality paired reads into contigs. Contigs were aligned with BLAST to IMGT TRBV, TRBD and TRBJ reference genes, and CDR3 was defined per IMGT. Highly expanded clones were defined as clonotypes with a frequency above 0.1%. Shannon entropy was used to measure repertoire diversity, and the Gini coefficient was used to measure V-J evenness. A clonotype was considered public if more than one individual shared it. The public reads were reprocessed in TCRdb via fastp at Q25 and MiXCR, keeping in-frame beta chains. CDR3 protein duplicates are merged, each entry listing the most common genes and DNA. TCRdb, not the authors, supplied the V and J calls. The sample table holds roughly 380,000 distinct CDR3 sequences, of which about 16% were seen once. Jointly, the top ten make up 20% to 25% of the sample.

From the cysteine through the phenylalanine, the CDR3 covers 14 amino acids. Kept here is only the CDR3 DNA, which spans 42 bases and is read in frame from base 1. CDR1 and CDR2 (GTSNPN, SVGIG) derive from the germline V gene (reference sequence). V drops 2 bases and J drops 4 bases, leaving 12 bases in between. The meaning of the sample's time point label: newly diagnosed GD, antithyroid drugs for less than 3 months. For both TCR sequencing and RNA sequencing, RNA was extracted from PBMCs using TRIzol. Graves' disease was diagnosed according to American Thyroid Association guidelines. The patients came from an endocrinology department in Xi'an, China. Each patient gave approximately 10 milliliters of peripheral blood, collected in an EDTA anticoagulant tube. Ficoll Paque Plus density gradient separation was used to isolate PBMCs, and no additional T cell sorting was done. An Agilent 2100 Bioanalyzer and agarose gel were used to check RNA quality, and a NanoDrop 2000 was used to measure RNA concentration.

The rearrangement combines TRBV30 with TRBJ1-3; possibly the D gene is TRBD1, per 5 matching bases. This TCR came from a female donor with Graves disease. Specimen: peripheral blood mononuclear cells (PBMCs), collected at new diagnosis, from a patient treated with antithyroid drugs. This receptor has the CDR3 CAWSWAGTGNTIYF. In nucleotides, the sequence is TGTGCCTGGAGTTGGGCAGGGACGGGAAACACCATATATTTT.